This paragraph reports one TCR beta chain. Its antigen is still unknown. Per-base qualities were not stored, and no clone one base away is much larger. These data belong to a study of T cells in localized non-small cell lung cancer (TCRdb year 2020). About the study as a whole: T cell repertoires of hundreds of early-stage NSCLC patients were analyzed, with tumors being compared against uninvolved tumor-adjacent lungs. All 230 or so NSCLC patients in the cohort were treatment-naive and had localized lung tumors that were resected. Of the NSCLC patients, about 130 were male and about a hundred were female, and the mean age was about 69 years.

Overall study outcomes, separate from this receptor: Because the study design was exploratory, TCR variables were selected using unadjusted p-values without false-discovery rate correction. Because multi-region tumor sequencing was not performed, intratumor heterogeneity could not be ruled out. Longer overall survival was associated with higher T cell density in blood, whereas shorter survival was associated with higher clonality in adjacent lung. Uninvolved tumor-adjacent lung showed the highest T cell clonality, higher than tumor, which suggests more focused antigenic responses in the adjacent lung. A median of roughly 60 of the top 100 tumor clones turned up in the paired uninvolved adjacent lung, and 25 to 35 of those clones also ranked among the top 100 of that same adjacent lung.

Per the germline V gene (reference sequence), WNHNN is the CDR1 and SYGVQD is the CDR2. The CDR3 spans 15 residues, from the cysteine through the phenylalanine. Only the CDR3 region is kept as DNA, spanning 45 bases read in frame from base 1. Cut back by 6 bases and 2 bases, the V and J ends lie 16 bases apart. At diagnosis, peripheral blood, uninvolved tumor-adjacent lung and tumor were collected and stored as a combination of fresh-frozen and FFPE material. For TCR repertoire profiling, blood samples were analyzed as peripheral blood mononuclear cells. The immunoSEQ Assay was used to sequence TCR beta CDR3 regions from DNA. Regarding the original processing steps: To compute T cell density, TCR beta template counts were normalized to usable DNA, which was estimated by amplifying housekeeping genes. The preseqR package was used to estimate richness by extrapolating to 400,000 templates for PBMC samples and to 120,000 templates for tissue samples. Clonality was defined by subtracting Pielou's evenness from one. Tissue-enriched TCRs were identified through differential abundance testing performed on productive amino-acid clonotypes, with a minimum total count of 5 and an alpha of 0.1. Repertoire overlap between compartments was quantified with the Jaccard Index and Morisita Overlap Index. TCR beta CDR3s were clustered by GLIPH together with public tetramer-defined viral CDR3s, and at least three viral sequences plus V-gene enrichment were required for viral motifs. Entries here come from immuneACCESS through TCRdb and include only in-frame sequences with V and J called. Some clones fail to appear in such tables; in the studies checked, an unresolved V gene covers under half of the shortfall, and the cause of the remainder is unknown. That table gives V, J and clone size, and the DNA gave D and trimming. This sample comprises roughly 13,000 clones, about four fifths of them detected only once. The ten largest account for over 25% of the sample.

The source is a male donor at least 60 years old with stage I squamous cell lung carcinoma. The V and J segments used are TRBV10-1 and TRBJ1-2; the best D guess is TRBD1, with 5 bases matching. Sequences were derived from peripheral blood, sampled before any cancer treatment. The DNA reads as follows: TGCGCCAGCAGCCCCGGGGGTTCAGACAACTATGGCTACACCTTC. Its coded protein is CASSPGGSDNYGYTF.